The present entry profiles one TCR beta chain with its context. This sample is part of a study of spatial heterogeneity in lung cancer. Time point of the sample: blood at routine non-recurrence follow-up after resection. Unique molecular identifiers tagged every individual TCR cDNA molecule. One entry per CDR3 protein results from TCRdb running MiXCR on the 5' RACE reads. Of over 40,000 distinct CDR3 sequences listed, roughly 12% were seen once; the top ten hold approximately 30%. Germline V gene data show CDR1 as SEHNR and CDR2 as FQNEAQ (reference sequence). The germline V and J ends were trimmed by 5 bases and 7 bases, with 9 bases remaining between them. The CDR3 spans 13 residues.

The starting material was PBMCs, obtained at follow-up. The rearrangement links TRBV7-9 to TRBJ1-6; D ambiguous. The TCR sequence derives from a male donor with early-stage non-small cell lung cancer. CDR3 in amino acids: CASSTNRNSPLHF. The CDR3 nucleotides read TGTGCCAGCAGCACGAATAGGAATTCACCCCTCCACTTT.